The entry below gives a single TCR beta chain sequence along with its context. The sample originates from a study of blood T cell repertoires in COVID-19. Profiled with immunoSEQ multiplex PCR; TCRdb holds only in-frame clones, not every one. Of about 320,000 clones in the sample, 70% to 90% were seen once. The origin of this receptor is a woman aged 25 to 39 who had recovered from COVID-19. What was sequenced was PBMCs or T cells enriched from blood (not recorded which).

CDR3 nucleotides: TGCGCCAGCAGCAGGGGCGATACCCATGGCTACACCTTC. Amino acids: CASSRGDTHGYTF. V is TRBV5-1 and J is TRBJ1-2, with D perhaps matching TRBD1 (5 bases). Germline V gives CDR1 SGHRS, CDR2 YFSETQ. This CDR3 is 13 amino acids long. V was cut by 4 bases and J by 6 bases, with 13 bases left in between.